The 27 T cell receptor beta chains reported below all come from one sample, sequenced in a study of shared clonotypes between healthy human individuals. Generated by immunoSEQ multiplex PCR, the TCRdb table keeps only in-frame clones and is missing some. The top ten clones hold 0.4% to 0.45% of a sample with over a million clones, approximately 98% of them seen once. Material: naive CD4+ T cells sorted from blood. Subset described: CD45RA+ positively selected. These receptor sequences come from a man aged 30 to 45 in good health.

This chain uses TRBV5-4 with TRBJ1-2, with D possibly matching TRBD1 (5 bases). The CDR3 consists of 15 residues. V dropped 4 bases and J dropped 7 bases, with 20 bases sitting between them. Germline loops: CDR1 SGHNT, CDR2 YYREEE (reference sequence). CDR3 protein: CASSATGVLLGGYTF. CDR3 bases: TGTGCCAGCAGCGCCACGGGGGTACTGCTTGGTGGCTACACCTTC. Drawing the rest from reference TRBV5-4 and TRBJ1-2, the complete variable domain is ETGVTQSPTHLIKTRGQQVTLRCSSQSGHNTVSWYQQALGQGPQFIFQYYREEENGRGNFPPRFSGLQFPNYSSELNVNALELDDSALYLCASSATGVLLGGYTFGSGTRLTVV.

The V call is TRBV7-6, the J call TRBJ1-5; D is ambiguous. CDR1 and CDR2 (germline): SGHVS, FNYEAQ. The CDR3 spans 16 residues. Trimming took off 2 bases at V and 0 bases at J, with 11 bases between the two ends. The DNA for the CDR3 is TGTGCCAGCAGCTTAACGGCCACGGATAGCAATCAGCCCCAGCATTTT. It specifies CASSLTATDSNQPQHF.

Written as DNA, the CDR3 is TGTGCCAGCATCACCAGCGGGAGCGTGGAGACCCAGTACTTC. Its protein product is CASITSGSVETQYF. The chain carries TRBV2 and TRBJ2-5; TRBD2 matches 8 bases. The germline V gene encodes CDR1 SNHLY and CDR2 FYNNEI. The CDR3 runs to 14 residues. V was pared by 7 bases and J by 5 bases, with 9 bases of the junction left unmatched.

CDR3 DNA sequence: TGTGCCAGCGTCACTCGAGCGAACACTGAAGCTTTCTTT. This translates into CASVTRANTEAFF. The chain uses TRBV2 and TRBJ1-1; the D is unclear. Trimming stripped 8 bases from V and 1 base from J, with 11 bases between. The CDR3 extends over 13 amino acids. Germline V gives CDR1 SNHLY, CDR2 FYNNEI.

This clone came up once. This sequence joins TRBV7-2 and TRBJ2-7; no clear D. Germline CDR1 and CDR2: SGHTA and FQGNSA. V was pared by 5 bases and J by 4 bases, with 21 bases between. This CDR3 is 16 amino acids long. CDR3 sequence reads: CASSLDSWQRPYEQYF. As DNA, the CDR3 is TGTGCCAGCAGCCTCGATAGTTGGCAGAGACCTTACGAGCAGTACTTC.

The CDR3 region is CASSEGQGVPRQHF. CDR3 nucleotides: TGTGCCAGCAGTGAGGGACAGGGCGTCCCTCGCCAGCATTTT. This chain uses TRBV2 with TRBJ1-5, with 9 bases fitting TRBD1. CDR3 length: 14 amino acids. V was clipped by 3 bases and J by 12 bases; unmatched bases: 9. Germline V gene lookup returns CDR1 SNHLY and CDR2 FYNNEI. The full variable domain, completed using reference TRBV2 and TRBJ1-5, is EPEVTQTPSHQVTQMGQEVILRCVPISNHLYFYWYRQILGQKVEFLVSFYNNEISEKSEIFDDQFSVERPDGSNFTLKIRSTKLEDSAMYFCASSEGQGVPRQHFGDGTRLSIL.

CDR3 in DNA: TGTGCCAGCAGGCCAGAGGAGGGCAAGGAGTACTTC. Translation gives CASRPEEGKEYF. This chain uses TRBV28 with TRBJ2-7; TRBD2 is a possible D gene (6 bases). V lost 6 bases and J lost 11, with 17 bases in between. The germline V gene has CDR1 MDHEN and CDR2 SYDVKM. The CDR3 spans 12 residues.

This chain joins TRBV9 and TRBJ2-1; 8 bases are a match to TRBD2. The CDR3 length is 13 residues. Germline V gene lookup returns CDR1 SGDLS and CDR2 YYNGEE. V shed 0 bases and J 8 bases; nucleotides not matched to a gene: 1. The chain's CDR3 is CASSVVLADEQFF. DNA for the CDR3: TGTGCCAGCAGCGTAGTACTAGCGGATGAGCAGTTCTTC.

V gene TRBV28 combines with J gene TRBJ2-2; D is tentatively TRBD1 or TRBD2 (6 bases each). V gave up 8 bases and J gave up 7 bases, with 23 bases separating them. CDR1 and CDR2 (germline): MDHEN, SYDVKM. The CDR3 is made up of 16 amino acids. The CDR3 sequence: CASSTPARGRVGELFF. In nucleotides, the CDR3 is TGTGCCAGCTCTACCCCCGCCCGGGGGCGGGTCGGGGAGCTGTTTTTT.

The chain joins TRBV6-5 to TRBJ2-2; 9 positions agree with TRBD1. Germline V gives CDR1 MNHEY, CDR2 SVGAGI. The CDR3 sequence is 16 residues long. The V and J ends lost 1 base and 4 bases, in that order; junction bases with no gene match: 4. CDR3: CASSYLDRGGTGELFF. CDR3 DNA: TGTGCCAGCAGTTACTTGGACAGGGGAGGCACCGGGGAGCTGTTTTTT.

The chain has TRBV7-2 and TRBJ2-1, with 7 bases lining up with TRBD2. Germline trimming cut 5 bases from V and 3 bases from J; bases unmatched to any gene: 7. Germline values: CDR1 SGHTA, CDR2 FQGNSA. CDR3 size: 15 residues. CDR3 DNA: TGTGCCAGCAGCATTCTAGCGGATAACTACAATGAGCAGTTCTTC. It encodes CASSILADNYNEQFF.

The V call is TRBV28, the J call TRBJ1-5, with TRBD1 as a possible D gene (5 bases). The V gene lost 8 bases and the J gene lost 5 bases, with 28 bases spanning the gap. This CDR3 comprises 18 residues. CDR1 is MDHEN, CDR2 SYDVKM, per germline. The DNA of the CDR3 is TGTGCCAGCCGTCCACTCTCCTGGCGGGGCAGGTTGGATCAGCCCCAGCATTTT. Residues: CASRPLSWRGRLDQPQHF.

A single count supports this clone. The chain carries TRBV6-6 and TRBJ2-7; D call uncertain. CDR3 length equals 13 residues. V lost 0 bases and J lost 1, with 4 bases in between. Germline CDR1 and CDR2: MNHNY and SVGAGI (reference sequence). The DNA for the CDR3 is TGTGCCAGCAGTTACTCGATTTCCTACGAGCAGTACTTC. The encoded protein is CASSYSISYEQYF.

This chain's CDR3 is CASSLVRTNTEAFF. The CDR3 region has the DNA TGTGCCAGCAGCTTAGTACGGACGAACACTGAAGCTTTCTTT. The J gene is TRBJ1-1, the V gene TRBV7-2; D is undetermined. The V end lost 1 base, the J end lost 1 base, and 7 bases lay between the germline ends. CDR1 and CDR2 (germline): SGHTA, FQGNSA. This CDR3 has 14 amino acids.

Worth noting for this clone: Within the sample, other DNA sequences also encode this same CDR3. The chain recombines TRBV18 with TRBJ2-5, with 8 positions matching TRBD1. Germline trimming cut 3 bases from V and 5 bases from J; bases unmatched to any gene: 5. This CDR3 has 14 residues. CDR1 is KGHSH, CDR2 LQKENI, per germline. The CDR3 loop is CASSPPGGRETQYF. The CDR3 region has the DNA TGTGCCAGCTCACCGCCAGGGGGCAGGGAGACCCAGTACTTC.

Turning to this clone: Other DNA sequences in this specimen translate into the identical CDR3. V and J are TRBV29-1 and TRBJ2-5; D assignment may be TRBD1 or TRBD2 (5 bases each). Germline V CDR1 and CDR2: SQVTM, ANQGSEA. This CDR3 has 12 residues. V was clipped by 7 bases and J by 3 bases, with 12 bases between them. The DNA for the CDR3 is TGCAGCGGACGTGGGGGAAAAGAGACCCAGTACTTC. Amino acid sequence: CSGRGGKETQYF.

This chain links TRBV2 with TRBJ2-3; D unclear. Germline V lookup: CDR1 SNHLY, CDR2 FYNNEI. This CDR3 region has 13 residues. Trimming left V 4 bases short and J 4 bases short, with 9 bases between. CDR3 region: CASSGSRPDTQYF. Here the CDR3 DNA reads TGTGCCAGCAGTGGGTCCCGCCCAGATACGCAGTATTTT.

The chain carries TRBV29-1 and TRBJ2-7; the match to TRBD1 covers 9 bases. Looked up from germline, CDR1 is SQVTM and CDR2 is ANQGSEA. CDR3 size: 15 residues. With V trimmed by 3 bases and J by 3 bases, 9 bases remained unmatched. CDR3 DNA sequence: TGCAGCGTTGAGTGTTGGACAGGGGCCGGCTACGAGCAGTACTTC. This codes for CSVECWTGAGYEQYF.

V is TRBV5-1 and J is TRBJ2-3, with a weak D call TRBD1 (6 bases). Trimming removed 0 bases at V and 4 bases at J, with 15 bases between. This CDR3 contains 16 residues. CDR1 and CDR2 from the germline V gene are SGHRS and YFSETQ. In DNA form, the CDR3 reads TGCGCCAGCAGCTTGGACAGGGCGGTAGCCGCAGATACGCAGTATTTT. Translated, it gives CASSLDRAVAADTQYF. The whole variable domain, remainder taken from reference TRBV5-1 and TRBJ2-3, is KAGVTQTPRYLIKTRGQQVTLSCSPISGHRSVSWYQQTPGQGLQFLFEYFSETQRNKGNFPGRFSGRQFSNSRSEMNVSTLELGDSALYLCASSLDRAVAADTQYFGPGTRLTVL.

A note on this clone: Other nucleotide sequences from this sample produce the same CDR3. The chain uses TRBV11-2 and TRBJ2-5; D is unresolved. Germline V CDR1 and CDR2: SGHAT, FQNNGV. Trimming removed 1 base from V and 2 bases from J, with 2 bases in between. CDR3 size: 12 residues. The chain's CDR3 is CASSLGQETQYF. DNA for the CDR3: TGTGCCAGCAGCTTAGGTCAAGAGACCCAGTACTTC.

This clone was counted a single time. The chain employs TRBV7-9 and TRBJ2-3; D might be TRBD1 or TRBD2, each matching 5 bases. Trimming stripped 1 base from V and 3 bases from J, with 14 bases between. Germline V gives CDR1 SEHNR, CDR2 FQNEAQ (reference sequence). CDR3 size: 16 residues. The CDR3 DNA reads as TGTGCCAGCAGCTTAGGCAGGGAGAAGTGGACAGATACGCAGTATTTT. As protein: CASSLGREKWTDTQYF.

The genes are TRBV7-9 and TRBJ2-3, with TRBD2 matching 14 bases. The CDR3 spans 14 residues. Germline values: CDR1 SEHNR, CDR2 FQNEAQ (reference sequence). V shed 11 bases and J 3 bases; nucleotides not matched to a gene: 4. CDR3 coding DNA: TGTGCCGGGGGACTAGCGGGAGTAACAGATACGCAGTATTTT. Translated, it gives CAGGLAGVTDTQYF.

This chain joins TRBV5-1 and TRBJ2-5; D not resolved. Germline V CDR1 and CDR2: SGHRS, YFSETQ. The CDR3 is made up of 13 amino acids. V shed 2 bases and J shed 4 bases, with 9 bases lying between them. Here the CDR3 DNA reads TGCGCCAGCAGCTTAGCAGTGGCAGAGACCCAGTACTTC. Translated: CASSLAVAETQYF.

The rearrangement uses TRBV5-4 and TRBJ2-3; D possibly corresponds to TRBD2 (6 bases). The CDR3 extends over 13 amino acids. The germline V gene has CDR1 SGHNT and CDR2 YYREEE (reference sequence). V dropped 4 bases and J dropped 5 bases, with 11 bases sitting between them. DNA for the CDR3: TGTGCCAGCAGCCCACCGGGACTAGATACGCAGTATTTT. It yields the protein CASSPPGLDTQYF.

V and J are TRBV7-9 and TRBJ2-2, with TRBD2 as a possible D gene (5 bases). The CDR3 spans 15 residues. Germline CDR1 reads SEHNR; CDR2 reads FQNEAQ (reference sequence). V was pared by 5 bases and J by 1 base, with 11 bases between. CDR3 sequence reads: CASSPRSGNTGELFF. The CDR3 region has the DNA TGTGCCAGCAGCCCGAGAAGCGGGAACACCGGGGAGCTGTTTTTT. The full variable domain, with the rest looked up from reference TRBV7-9 and TRBJ2-2, is DTGVSQNPRHKITKRGQNVTFRCDPISEHNRLYWYRQTLGQGPEFLTYFQNEAQLEKSRLLSDRFSAERPKGSFSTLEIQRTEQGDSAMYLCASSPRSGNTGELFFGEGSRLTVL.

This chain uses TRBV18 with TRBJ1-5; perhaps TRBD1 as D (5 bases). V lost 2 bases to trimming and J lost 6 bases, with 20 bases between them. This CDR3 region has 17 residues. Germline V gene lookup returns CDR1 KGHSH and CDR2 LQKENI. The CDR3 DNA sequence: TGTGCCAGCTCACCAAGGTCTAGAACGGGGGACGGTCAGCCCCAGCATTTT. Its translation: CASSPRSRTGDGQPQHF. The full variable domain, completed using reference TRBV18 and TRBJ1-5, is NAGVMQNPRHLVRRRGQEARLRCSPMKGHSHVYWYRQLPEEGLKFMVYLQKENIIDESGMPKERFSAEFPKEGPSILRIQQVVRGDSAAYFCASSPRSRTGDGQPQHFGDGTRLSIL.

This chain links TRBV10-3 with TRBJ1-1, with D maybe TRBD1 (6 bases). V was clipped by 6 bases and J by 5 bases, with 13 bases between them. Germline loops: CDR1 ENHRY, CDR2 SYGVKD. The CDR3 has 13 amino acids. Here the CDR3 reads CAIRGGAGTEAFF. The CDR3 nucleotides read TGTGCCATCAGGGGGGGCGCGGGTACTGAAGCTTTCTTT.